Each of the 25 T cell receptor beta chains below was sequenced from the same sample in a study of CD8+ T cells in alopecia areata. The treatment: oral pan-JAK inhibitor, 5-10 mg twice daily. Once RNA had been extracted, it was reverse transcribed into cDNA to act as the sequencing template. Generated by immunoSEQ multiplex PCR, the TCRdb table keeps only in-frame clones and is missing some. The sample has about 200,000 clones; about 62% are singletons. The starting material was CD4+ T cells sorted from blood, obtained at week 24, from a patient treated with tofacitinib. These receptor sequences come from a human donor with alopecia areata.

The chain links TRBV4-1 to TRBJ2-1, with D unclear. The germline V and J ends were trimmed by 0 bases and 1 base, with 7 bases remaining between them. There are 15 residues in the CDR3. Germline V gene lookup returns CDR1 MGHRA and CDR2 YSYEKL. CDR3 residues: CASSQDPGSYNEQFF. The CDR3 DNA is TGCGCCAGCAGCCAAGATCCCGGGTCCTACAATGAGCAGTTCTTC.

The gene calls are TRBV29-1 and TRBJ2-7; no definite D call. Trimming took off 0 bases at V and 2 bases at J, with 5 bases between the two ends. There are 12 residues in the CDR3. Germline loops: CDR1 SQVTM, CDR2 ANQGSEA. The chain's CDR3 is CSVEDRPYEQYF. CDR3 coding DNA: TGCAGCGTTGAAGATCGCCCCTACGAGCAGTACTTC.

This clone is labeled as medium-sized. The chain combines TRBV7-2 with TRBJ2-7; TRBD1 is a possible D gene (6 bases). The germline V and J ends were trimmed by 3 bases and 2 bases, with 11 bases remaining between them. Looked up from germline, CDR1 is SGHTA and CDR2 is FQGNSA. The CDR3 extends over 14 amino acids. The CDR3 bases are TGTGCCAGCAGCTTTATAAAGGGGGCCTACGAGCAGTACTTC. This codes for CASSFIKGAYEQYF.

The chain joins TRBV5-4 to TRBJ1-2; D is ambiguous. Germline assignment: CDR1 SGHNT and CDR2 YYREEE (reference sequence). This CDR3 has 14 residues. The germline V and J ends were trimmed by 4 bases and 5 bases, with 15 bases remaining between them. The chain's CDR3 is CASSTPGRGYGYTF. The CDR3 nucleotides are TGTGCCAGCAGCACCCCGGGCCGGGGATATGGCTACACCTTC. The whole variable domain, remainder taken from reference TRBV5-4 and TRBJ1-2, is ETGVTQSPTHLIKTRGQQVTLRCSSQSGHNTVSWYQQALGQGPQFIFQYYREEENGRGNFPPRFSGLQFPNYSSELNVNALELDDSALYLCASSTPGRGYGYTFGSGTRLTVV.

V is TRBV19 and J is TRBJ2-3, with D tentatively TRBD1 or TRBD2 (5 bases each). The CDR3 is 14 residues long. Germline CDR1 and CDR2: LNHDA and SQIVND (reference sequence). Trimming pared 7 bases from V and 0 bases from J, leaving 11 bases between. DNA of the CDR3: TGTGCCAGTACCGGGACGGCTAGCACAGATACGCAGTATTTT. Translating it yields CASTGTASTDTQYF.

This chain uses TRBV7-3 with TRBJ2-3, with D tentatively TRBD1 (5 bases). Trimming removed 6 bases at V and 2 bases at J, with 9 bases between. In germline, CDR1 is SGHTA, CDR2 FQGTGA. The CDR3 covers 13 residues. The DNA of the CDR3 is TGTGCCAGCAGTGACAGCCCCACAGATACGCAGTATTTT. Protein sequence: CASSDSPTDTQYF.

The CDR3 here is CASRTQEPNTEAFF. The CDR3 bases are TGTGCCAGCAGGACACAGGAGCCGAACACTGAAGCTTTCTTT. V and J are TRBV27 and TRBJ1-1; possible D gene TRBD1, 5 bases. This CDR3 contains 14 residues. The ends were cut back, 6 bases at V and 1 base at J, with 12 bases in the middle. In germline, CDR1 is MNHEY, CDR2 SMNVEV (reference sequence).

This clone was seen a few times. The V gene is TRBV5-1, the J gene TRBJ1-1; D remains unclear. V gave up 5 bases and J gave up 0 bases, with 11 bases separating them. Per the germline V gene, CDR1 is SGHRS and CDR2 is YFSETQ. The CDR3 covers 14 residues. The CDR3 loop is CASSYGSMNTEAFF. The CDR3 bases are TGCGCCAGCAGTTACGGGTCAATGAACACTGAAGCTTTCTTT.

In the case of this clone: The sample has other DNA sequences that encode this CDR3 too. The chain uses TRBV29-1 and TRBJ1-5; tentative D call: TRBD1 (6 bases). Looked up from germline, CDR1 is SQVTM and CDR2 is ANQGSEA. Trimming pared 6 bases from V and 1 base from J, leaving 10 bases between. This CDR3 region has 13 residues. The CDR3 DNA follows: TGCAGCGTCGCCAGGGGAAGCAATCAGCCCCAGCATTTT. Its translation is CSVARGSNQPQHF. Drawing the rest from reference TRBV29-1 and TRBJ1-5, the complete variable domain is SAVISQKPSRDICQRGTSLTIQCQVDSQVTMMFWYRQQPGQSLTLIATANQGSEATYESGFVIDKFPISRPNLTFSTLTVSNMSPEDSSIYLCSVARGSNQPQHFGDGTRLSIL.

The chain has TRBV25-1 and TRBJ1-2; maybe TRBD1 (5 bases). Looked up from germline, CDR1 is MGHDK and CDR2 is SYGVNS. Trimming removed 4 bases from V and 13 bases from J, with 16 bases in between. The CDR3 loop spans 12 amino acids. CDR3 sequence: CASSAGTDPSTF. Written as DNA, the CDR3 is TGTGCCAGCAGTGCAGGGACGGATCCCTCCACCTTC.

The rearrangement links TRBV6-5 to TRBJ2-7, with unresolved D. This CDR3 has 14 residues. V lost 2 bases and J lost 0, with 8 bases in between. Germline assignment: CDR1 MNHEY and CDR2 SVGAGI. The chain's CDR3 is CASSYAWDSYEQYF. For the CDR3, the DNA is TGTGCCAGCAGTTACGCTTGGGACTCCTACGAGCAGTACTTC.

This sequence joins TRBV7-2 and TRBJ2-2; D gene ambiguous. CDR1 and CDR2 from the germline V gene are SGHTA and FQGNSA. Trimming cost V 3 bases and J 0 bases, with 8 bases left between them. This CDR3 spans 15 amino acids. Here the CDR3 reads CASSLDRPNTGELFF. CDR3 bases: TGTGCCAGCAGCTTGGACCGCCCGAACACCGGGGAGCTGTTTTTT. The variable domain in full, with the rest retrieved from reference TRBV7-2 and TRBJ2-2, is GAGVSQSPSNKVTEKGKDVELRCDPISGHTALYWYRQSLGQGLEFLIYFQGNSAPDKSGLPSDRFSAERTGGSVSTLTIQRTQQEDSAVYLCASSLDRPNTGELFFGEGSRLTVL.

This clone was recorded a few times. The chain employs TRBV7-2 and TRBJ2-3; D not certain. The ends were cut back, 1 base at V and 0 bases at J, with 11 bases in the middle. CDR1 and CDR2 (germline): SGHTA, FQGNSA. The CDR3 sequence is 16 residues long. The CDR3 DNA is TGTGCCAGCAGCTTAGGACCCCCTTCTAGCACAGATACGCAGTATTTT. Protein sequence: CASSLGPPSSTDTQYF.

The chain combines TRBV9 with TRBJ2-7; 11 bases map to TRBD1. Germline trimming cut 5 bases from V and 6 bases from J; bases unmatched to any gene: 10. The length of the CDR3 is 15 residues. The germline CDR1 and CDR2 sequences are SGDLS and YYNGEE. The CDR3 region has the DNA TGTGCCAGCAGACGGACAGGGGGCGCGGAGGGCGAGCAGTACTTC. This sequence encodes CASRRTGGAEGEQYF.

This chain links TRBV18 with TRBJ1-2, with TRBD1 identical over 8 bases. The CDR3 sequence is 15 residues long. Per germline, CDR1 KGHSH and CDR2 LQKENI. Trimming took 2 bases from V and 4 from J; bases not matched to a gene: 6. CDR3: CASSPTTGEAYGYTF. The CDR3 DNA sequence: TGTGCCAGCTCACCAACGACAGGGGAGGCCTATGGCTACACCTTC.

The chain joins TRBV7-2 to TRBJ2-3, with D possibly matching TRBD1 (5 bases). This CDR3 is built from 12 residues. CDR1 and CDR2 (germline): SGHTA, FQGNSA. V lost 11 bases and J lost 1, with 10 bases in between. The CDR3 DNA sequence: TGTGCCGACACAGGAGGCACAGATACGCAGTATTTT. Translated, it gives CADTGGTDTQYF.

This clone was observed a few times. The missing conserved phenylalanine or tryptophan at the end of this CDR3 makes a read error likely. The CDR3 DNA reads as TGTGCCAGTAGTATACACGTACAGGGAGGAGATGGCTACACCCTC. The encoded protein is CASSIHVQGGDGYTL. The chain combines TRBV19 with TRBJ1-2, with a possible D match to TRBD1 (6 bases). The ends were cut back, 2 bases at V and 6 bases at J, with 16 bases in the middle. The CDR3 runs to 15 residues. Germline CDR1 is LNHDA and CDR2 is SQIVND (reference sequence).

The V call is TRBV25-1, the J call TRBJ2-3; 7 bases map to TRBD2. The CDR3 length is 14 residues. The germline gives CDR1 MGHDK, CDR2 SYGVNS. J lost 0 bases, V lost 7 bases, and 4 bases had no gene match. The CDR3 sequence is CASKLGGSTDTQYF. The CDR3 bases are TGTGCCAGCAAACTCGGGGGGAGCACAGATACGCAGTATTTT.

The chain has TRBV9 and TRBJ2-3; D assignment may be TRBD1 or TRBD2 (5 bases each). Trimming cost V 0 bases and J 2 bases, with 10 bases left between them. Per the germline V gene, CDR1 is SGDLS and CDR2 is YYNGEE. The CDR3 has 15 residues. DNA of the CDR3: TGTGCCAGCAGCGTAGCCCAGGGAGACACAGATACGCAGTATTTT. This sequence encodes CASSVAQGDTDTQYF.

The chain couples TRBV29-1 to TRBJ1-2; D gene ambiguous. CDR3 size: 13 residues. V was cut by 7 bases and J by 2 bases, with 14 bases left in between. The V gene's germline CDR1 is SQVTM and CDR2 ANQGSEA. As DNA, the CDR3 is TGCAGCGACTCGGGAGGGCAGAACTATGGCTACACCTTC. This sequence encodes CSDSGGQNYGYTF.

The rearrangement uses TRBV28 and TRBJ2-7; D is tentatively TRBD1 or TRBD2 (5 bases each). Between the trimmed V and J ends, which lost 5 bases and 10 bases, there was a span of 15 bases. CDR3 length equals 12 residues. Looked up from germline, CDR1 is MDHEN and CDR2 is SYDVKM. CDR3 nucleotide sequence: TGTGCCAGCAGTCCGGGGCCCAGGGCACAGTACTTC. It yields the protein CASSPGPRAQYF.

This clone was detected only a few times. J is TRBJ1-4 and V is TRBV28; D is ambiguous. V lost 7 bases, J lost 6 bases, and 12 bases lay in between. The CDR3 runs 13 residues. Germline CDR1 and CDR2: MDHEN and SYDVKM. The chain's CDR3 is CASNPRLDEKLFF. The CDR3 DNA reads as TGTGCCAGCAACCCCAGGCTGGATGAAAAACTGTTTTTT.

The V and J genes are TRBV6-6 and TRBJ1-2, with TRBD1 matching 8 bases. The junction had 6 bases not matched to a gene; V was cut back by 5 bases and J by 7 bases. Germline V gene lookup returns CDR1 MNHNY and CDR2 SVGAGI (reference sequence). This CDR3 is 13 amino acids long. The CDR3 spells CASSKTGDPGYTF. CDR3 sequence (DNA): TGTGCCAGCAGTAAGACAGGGGATCCTGGCTACACCTTC.

J is TRBJ2-7 and V is TRBV29-1; D possibly corresponds to TRBD1 (7 bases). Germline V gene sequence: CDR1 SQVTM, CDR2 ANQGSEA. The CDR3 runs to 15 residues. With 6 bases removed from V and 5 bases from J, the gap between germline ends came to 23 bases. The CDR3 DNA is TGCAGCGTGGCCCGACGGACAGGTGGAGGGAACGAGCAGTACTTC. It is translated as CSVARRTGGGNEQYF.

J is TRBJ2-5 and V is TRBV4-1, with 10 bases aligning to TRBD1. V lost 4 bases, J lost 2 bases, and 13 bases stayed unmatched. Germline V gene data show CDR1 as MGHRA and CDR2 as YSYEKL. The CDR3 has 18 residues. Here the CDR3 reads CASSRSPQGQGLQETQYF. The CDR3, as DNA: TGCGCCAGCAGCCGAAGCCCTCAGGGACAGGGGCTTCAAGAGACCCAGTACTTC.